Given below is one TCR beta chain in context. What it recognizes is unknown. This CDR3 region has 15 residues. Trimming cost V 6 bases and J 1 base; bases outside gene matches: 8. Germline V CDR1 and CDR2: SGHRS, YFSETQ. The entry originates in a study of OX40 agonist ivuxolimab in advanced cancers. Study as a whole: Ivuxolimab, an antibody that agonizes OX40 (CD134), was administered to the patients. Three patients, one with hepatocellular carcinoma and two with cutaneous melanoma, responded partially. Study conclusions and caveats: The authors also found low normalized T-cell clonal expansion in some nonresponders. On average, a greater number of expanded clones characterised CD8+ T cells relative to CD4+.

Generated by immunoSEQ multiplex PCR, the TCRdb table keeps only in-frame clones and is missing some. This table holds tens of thousands of clones, nearly 90% found once. The rearrangement joins TRBV5-1 to TRBJ2-3, with TRBD1 matching over 7 bases. The origin of this receptor is an adult with an advanced solid tumor such as melanoma, head and neck, liver or kidney cancer. Material: CD4+ or CD8+ T cells sorted from blood, obtained in a trial of the OX40 agonist ivuxolimab. CDR3 in amino acids: CASTIQGEGTDTQYF. DNA of the CDR3: TGCGCCAGCACTATCCAGGGGGAAGGCACAGATACGCAGTATTTT.